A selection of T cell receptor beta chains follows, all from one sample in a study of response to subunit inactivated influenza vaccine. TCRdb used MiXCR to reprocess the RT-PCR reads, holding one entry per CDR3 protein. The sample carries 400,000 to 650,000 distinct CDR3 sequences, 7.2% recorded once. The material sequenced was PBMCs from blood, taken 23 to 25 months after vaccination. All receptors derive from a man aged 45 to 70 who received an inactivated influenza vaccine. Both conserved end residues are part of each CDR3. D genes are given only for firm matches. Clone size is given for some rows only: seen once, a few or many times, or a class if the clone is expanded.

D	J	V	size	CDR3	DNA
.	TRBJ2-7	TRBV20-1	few	CSARGTAPSYEQYF	TGCAGTGCTAGAGGGACAGCCCCGTCGTACGAGCAGTACTTC
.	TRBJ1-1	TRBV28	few	CASTSSAESAFF	TGTGCCAGCACCTCATCAGCTGAGTCAGCTTTCTTT
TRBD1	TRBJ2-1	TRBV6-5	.	CASSSWTGGYNEQFF	TGTGCCAGCAGTTCATGGACAGGGGGCTACAATGAGCAGTTCTTC
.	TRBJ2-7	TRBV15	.	CATSREGGGDEQYF	TGTGCCACCAGCAGAGAAGGGGGGGGAGACGAGCAGTACTTC
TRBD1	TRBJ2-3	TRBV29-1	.	CSVYRGGTDTQYF	TGCAGCGTCTACAGGGGAGGCACAGATACGCAGTATTTT
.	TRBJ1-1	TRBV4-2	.	CASSQDQKMNTEAFF	TGTGCCAGCAGCCAAGATCAAAAGATGAACACTGAAGCTTTCTTT
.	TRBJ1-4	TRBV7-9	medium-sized	CANTPYRDRNEKLFF	TGTGCCAACACCCCATACAGGGACCGCAATGAAAAACTGTTTTTT
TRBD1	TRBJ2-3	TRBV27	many	CASSLWDRDTQYF	TGTGCCAGCAGTTTATGGGACAGGGACACGCAGTATTTT
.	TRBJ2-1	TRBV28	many	CASRTPNDNEQFF	TGTGCCAGCAGGACACCGAACGACAATGAGCAGTTCTTC
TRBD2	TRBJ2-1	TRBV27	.	CASTWDSGSDEQFF	TGTGCCAGCACCTGGGATAGCGGGAGCGATGAGCAGTTCTTC
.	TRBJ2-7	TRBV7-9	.	CASSTHRAEQYF	TGTGCCAGCAGCACCCACAGGGCCGAGCAGTACTTC
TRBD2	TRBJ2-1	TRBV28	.	CASTGMTSGISEQFF	TGTGCCAGCACTGGAATGACTAGCGGGATTAGTGAGCAGTTCTTC
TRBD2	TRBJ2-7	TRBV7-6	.	CASSHTGTSGNYSYEQYF	TGTGCCAGCAGTCATACCGGGACTAGCGGGAATTACTCCTACGAGCAGTACTTC
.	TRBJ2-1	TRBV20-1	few	CSAPATGRGAYNEQFF	TGCAGTGCCCCCGCGACAGGGCGCGGGGCCTACAATGAGCAGTTCTTC
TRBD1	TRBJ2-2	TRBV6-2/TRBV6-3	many	CASSYPGQGNTGELFF	TGTGCCAGCAGTTATCCGGGACAGGGGAATACCGGGGAGCTGTTTTTT
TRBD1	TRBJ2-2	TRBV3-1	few	CASSQNLRGPTGELFF	TGTGCCAGCAGCCAAAACCTGAGGGGGCCAACCGGGGAGCTGTTTTTT
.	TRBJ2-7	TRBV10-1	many	CASSESLGPYEQYF	TGCGCCAGCAGTGAGTCACTAGGACCCTACGAGCAGTACTTC
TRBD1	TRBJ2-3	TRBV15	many	CATSSWTGSGTDTQYF	TGTGCCACCAGCAGCTGGACAGGGAGTGGCACAGATACGCAGTATTTT
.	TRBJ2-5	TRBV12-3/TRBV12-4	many	CASCGATLKETQYF	TGTGCCAGCTGTGGGGCGACCCTTAAAGAGACCCAGTACTTC
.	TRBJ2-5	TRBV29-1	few	CSVEPRVQETQYF	TGCAGCGTTGAACCCAGGGTCCAAGAGACCCAGTACTTC
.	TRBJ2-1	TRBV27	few	CASSFTGSYNEQFF	TGTGCCAGCAGTTTTACAGGTTCCTACAATGAGCAGTTCTTC
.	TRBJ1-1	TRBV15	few	CATSRDYSNTEAFF	TGTGCCACCAGCAGAGATTATTCGAACACTGAAGCTTTCTTT
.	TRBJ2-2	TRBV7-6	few	CASSLKAELNTGELFF	TGTGCCAGCAGCTTAAAAGCGGAGCTGAACACCGGGGAGCTGTTTTTT
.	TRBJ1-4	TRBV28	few	CASTSYRLLFF	TGTGCCAGCACCTCCTATCGGTTACTGTTTTTT
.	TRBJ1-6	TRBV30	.	CAWRVMGNNSPLHF	TGTGCCTGGAGGGTGATGGGGAACAATTCACCCCTCCACTTT
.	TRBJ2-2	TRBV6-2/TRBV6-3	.	CASKEKDTGELFF	TGTGCCAGCAAGGAAAAGGACACCGGGGAGCTGTTTTTT
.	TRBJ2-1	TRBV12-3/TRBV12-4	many	CASSRSGDNRNEQFF	TGTGCCAGCAGCCGTAGCGGAGACAATCGGAATGAGCAGTTCTTC
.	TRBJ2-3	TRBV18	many	CASSSRQIPTDTQYF	TGTGCCAGCTCATCGAGGCAGATACCCACAGATACGCAGTATTTT
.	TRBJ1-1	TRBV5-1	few	CASSFWEFGTEAFF	TGCGCCAGCAGCTTCTGGGAATTTGGGACTGAAGCTTTCTTT
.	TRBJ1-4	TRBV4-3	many	CASSQGNREIEKLFF	TGCGCCAGCAGCCAAGGAAACAGGGAGATTGAAAAACTGTTTTTT
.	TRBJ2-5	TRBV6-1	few	CASTERGGGFQETQYF	TGTGCCAGCACGGAAAGAGGGGGGGGATTCCAAGAGACCCAGTACTTC
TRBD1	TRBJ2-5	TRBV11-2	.	CASSVSRDRADF	TGTGCCAGCAGCGTCAGCCGGGACAGGGCAGACTTC
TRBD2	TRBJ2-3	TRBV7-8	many	CASSSRLAGDSRTDTQYF	TGTGCCAGCAGCTCTAGACTAGCGGGGGATTCACGCACAGATACGCAGTATTTT
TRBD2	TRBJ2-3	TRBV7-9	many	CASSPRTSGSGADTQYF	TGTGCCAGCAGCCCACGGACTAGCGGGAGTGGGGCAGATACGCAGTATTTT
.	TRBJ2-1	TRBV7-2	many	CASSLDARGNEQFF	TGTGCCAGCAGCTTAGACGCTCGAGGGAATGAGCAGTTCTTC
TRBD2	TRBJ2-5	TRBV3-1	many	CASSLLGLAGQETQYF	TGTGCCAGCAGCCTTCTCGGACTAGCGGGACAAGAGACCCAGTACTTC
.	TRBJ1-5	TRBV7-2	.	CASSLAVNRGQPQHF	TGTGCCAGCAGCTTAGCAGTGAATAGGGGACAGCCCCAGCATTTT
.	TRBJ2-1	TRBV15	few	CATSRRLVYNEQFF	TGTGCCACCAGCAGAAGACTAGTATACAATGAGCAGTTCTTC
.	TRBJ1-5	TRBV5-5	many	CASSHFEGRGQPQHF	TGTGCCAGCAGCCACTTCGAAGGCAGGGGACAGCCCCAGCATTTT
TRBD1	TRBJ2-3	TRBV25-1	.	CASRAWDRLDTQYF	TGTGCCAGCAGAGCCTGGGACAGATTGGATACGCAGTATTTT
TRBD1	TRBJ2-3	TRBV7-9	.	CASSPTGEHTQYF	TGTGCCAGCAGCCCGACAGGGGAACATACGCAGTATTTT
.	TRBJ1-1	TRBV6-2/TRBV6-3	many	CASRRRVNTEAFF	TGTGCCAGCAGGCGCCGGGTGAACACTGAAGCTTTCTTT
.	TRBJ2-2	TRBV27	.	CASSLFVPGELFF	TGTGCCAGCAGTTTATTCGTCCCCGGGGAGCTGTTTTTT